Listed below are T cell receptor beta chains from one sample, sequenced in a study of T cell responses to AZD1222 COVID-19 vaccine. TCRdb keeps only in-frame clones here, not all; method: immunoSEQ multiplex PCR. Counted here are some 130,000 clones, approximately 89% occurring once; the ten biggest clones make up around 2.8%. Material: peripheral blood, obtained on day 0 of AZD1222 vaccination. The receptors originated from an adult in good health. Both conserved end residues are part of each CDR3. A D gene is named only where the DNA matches it firmly. A clone size is listed for some rows: how often the clone was seen (once, few, many), or a class if it is expanded.

V gene: TRBV7-8; clone size: NA; D gene: NA; J gene: TRBJ1-4; CDR3 DNA: TGTGCCAGCAGCTTGCTGTTCGGACCAACTAATGAAAAACTGTTTTTT; CDR3 protein: CASSLLFGPTNEKLFF
V gene: TRBV10-1; clone size: NA; D gene: NA; J gene: TRBJ1-1; CDR3 DNA: TGCGCCAGAAGAGGGGGTGAAGCTTTCTTT; CDR3 protein: CARRGGEAFF
V gene: TRBV19; clone size: NA; D gene: TRBD1; J gene: TRBJ1-1; CDR3 DNA: TGTGCCAGTAGTATAGCCGGGACAGGGAACACTGAAGCTTTCTTT; CDR3 protein: CASSIAGTGNTEAFF
V gene: TRBV5-6; clone size: NA; D gene: NA; J gene: TRBJ1-1; CDR3 DNA: TGTGCCAGCAGCATGGGACGATGGGCTTTCTTT; CDR3 protein: CASSMGRWAFF
V gene: TRBV5-1; clone size: once; D gene: NA; J gene: TRBJ1-3; CDR3 DNA: TGCGCCAGCAGCACTACAGGTAACTCTGGAAACACCATATATTTT; CDR3 protein: CASSTTGNSGNTIYF
V gene: TRBV28; clone size: NA; D gene: NA; J gene: TRBJ2-1; CDR3 DNA: TGTGCCAGCAGTTTTGGGGGAGAGGAGCAGTTCTTC; CDR3 protein: CASSFGGEEQFF
V gene: TRBV12-3/TRBV12-4; clone size: NA; D gene: NA; J gene: TRBJ2-1; CDR3 DNA: TGTGCCAGCAGTTTTATCTACAATGAGCAGTTCTTC; CDR3 protein: CASSFIYNEQFF
V gene: TRBV6-6; clone size: NA; D gene: NA; J gene: TRBJ1-1; CDR3 DNA: TGTGCCAGCAGTCTTAGGGGGGACCCAGGGAGAGGTACTGAAGCTTTCTTT; CDR3 protein: CASSLRGDPGRGTEAFF
V gene: TRBV7-8; clone size: once; D gene: TRBD1; J gene: TRBJ2-4; CDR3 DNA: TGTGCCAGCAGCTTTGGGACAGGGGTTAATCAGTACTTC; CDR3 protein: CASSFGTGVNQYF
V gene: TRBV30; clone size: NA; D gene: TRBD1; J gene: TRBJ2-2; CDR3 DNA: TGTGCCTGGACAGGGGGCGGGATAGTCACCGGGGAGCTGTTTTTT; CDR3 protein: CAWTGGGIVTGELFF
V gene: TRBV9; clone size: NA; D gene: NA; J gene: TRBJ2-7; CDR3 DNA: TGTGCCAGCAGCGTAGGTACAGCGGTGTCCTACGAGCAGTACTTC; CDR3 protein: CASSVGTAVSYEQYF
V gene: TRBV7-9; clone size: once; D gene: TRBD1; J gene: TRBJ1-2; CDR3 DNA: TGTGCCAGCAGCCAGGACAGGCCCCACTATGGCTACACCTTC; CDR3 protein: CASSQDRPHYGYTF
V gene: TRBV21-1; clone size: NA; D gene: NA; J gene: TRBJ2-1; CDR3 DNA: NA; CDR3 protein: CASSKGVGQGSNEQFF
V gene: TRBV7-3; clone size: NA; D gene: TRBD1; J gene: TRBJ1-6; CDR3 DNA: TGTGCCAGCAGCCCCGGGACAGGGGCATCACCCCTCCACTTT; CDR3 protein: CASSPGTGASPLHF
V gene: TRBV6-6; clone size: NA; D gene: NA; J gene: TRBJ1-5; CDR3 DNA: TGTGCCAGCACGGTGGGCCCCCGTTATTATCAGCCCCAGCATTTT; CDR3 protein: CASTVGPRYYQPQHF
V gene: TRBV11-1; clone size: NA; D gene: TRBD1; J gene: TRBJ2-1; CDR3 DNA: TGTGCCAGCAGCCCAGGGGGCCCCTACAATGAGCAGTTCTTC; CDR3 protein: CASSPGGPYNEQFF
V gene: TRBV2; clone size: NA; D gene: NA; J gene: TRBJ2-5; CDR3 DNA: TGTGCCAGCAGCCAAAATGCTCAGAGGGGGGAGACCCAGTACTTC; CDR3 protein: CASSQNAQRGETQYF
V gene: TRBV6-2/TRBV6-3; clone size: NA; D gene: NA; J gene: TRBJ2-1; CDR3 DNA: TGTGCCAGCAGCCTGACGGGAGATCCCTACAATGAGCAGTTCTTC; CDR3 protein: CASSLTGDPYNEQFF
V gene: TRBV28; clone size: NA; D gene: NA; J gene: TRBJ2-7; CDR3 DNA: TGTGCCAGCAACCCAGGGATCCTTAATCTCGAGCAGTACTTC; CDR3 protein: CASNPGILNLEQYF
V gene: TRBV7-8; clone size: NA; D gene: TRBD1; J gene: TRBJ2-6; CDR3 DNA: TGTGCCAGCAGCTTCCCAGGGGGTTTTGGGGCCAACGTCCTGACTTTC; CDR3 protein: CASSFPGGFGANVLTF
V gene: TRBV7-9; clone size: NA; D gene: NA; J gene: TRBJ2-7; CDR3 DNA: TGTGCCAGCAGCTTAATGACCGAGCAGTACTTC; CDR3 protein: CASSLMTEQYF
V gene: TRBV24-1; clone size: NA; D gene: NA; J gene: TRBJ1-1; CDR3 DNA: TGTGCCACCAGTGATATGGGGAACACTGAAGCTTTCTTT; CDR3 protein: CATSDMGNTEAFF
V gene: TRBV10-3; clone size: once; D gene: NA; J gene: TRBJ2-1; CDR3 DNA: TGTGCCATCGGGTCTCTAGGGGCCTCCTACAATGAGCAGTTCTTC; CDR3 protein: CAIGSLGASYNEQFF
V gene: TRBV25-1; clone size: NA; D gene: NA; J gene: TRBJ1-2; CDR3 DNA: TGTGCCACTCTTCGGGCAGGGAAAGGCTACACCTTC; CDR3 protein: CATLRAGKGYTF
V gene: TRBV10-3; clone size: NA; D gene: NA; J gene: TRBJ2-7; CDR3 DNA: TGTGCCATCAGTGAACTGTCGTGGGGCGAGCAGTACTTC; CDR3 protein: CAISELSWGEQYF
V gene: TRBV7-6; clone size: NA; D gene: NA; J gene: TRBJ1-5; CDR3 DNA: TGTGCCAGCAGCGCCTGGGGGAGCAATCAGCCCCAGCATTTT; CDR3 protein: CASSAWGSNQPQHF
V gene: TRBV7-9; clone size: NA; D gene: NA; J gene: TRBJ2-5; CDR3 DNA: TGTGCCAGCAGAGGAAACAGCCAAGAGACCCAGTACTTC; CDR3 protein: CASRGNSQETQYF
V gene: TRBV30; clone size: NA; D gene: NA; J gene: TRBJ1-2; CDR3 DNA: TGTGCCTGTACTCCCGGAGCGCTACATGGCTACACCTTC; CDR3 protein: CACTPGALHGYTF
V gene: TRBV6-5; clone size: NA; D gene: TRBD2; J gene: TRBJ2-5; CDR3 DNA: TGTGCCAGCAGTAGCGGGGGGGCTGGGTTAGAGACCCAGTACTTC; CDR3 protein: CASSSGGAGLETQYF
V gene: TRBV12-5; clone size: NA; D gene: NA; J gene: TRBJ2-2; CDR3 DNA: TGTGCTAGTGGTTTGGTAGGTGGAGTTTGGACCGGGGAGCTGTTTTTT; CDR3 protein: CASGLVGGVWTGELFF
V gene: TRBV9; clone size: NA; D gene: NA; J gene: TRBJ2-5; CDR3 DNA: TGTGCCAGCAGCGAGTACGGGGATCAAGAGACCCAGTACTTC; CDR3 protein: CASSEYGDQETQYF
V gene: TRBV7-8; clone size: NA; D gene: NA; J gene: TRBJ2-5; CDR3 DNA: TGTGCCAGCAGCCATTTTCGGGGGACCCAGTACTTC; CDR3 protein: CASSHFRGTQYF
V gene: TRBV19; clone size: NA; D gene: NA; J gene: TRBJ1-6; CDR3 DNA: TGTGCCAGTAGTATTGGGTCTTTGGGCCCGCTAACAAATTATAATTCACCCCTCCACTTT; CDR3 protein: CASSIGSLGPLTNYNSPLHF
V gene: TRBV19; clone size: NA; D gene: TRBD1; J gene: TRBJ1-2; CDR3 DNA: TGTGCCAGTACAGGGGGGCAGAGCTATGGCTACACCTTC; CDR3 protein: CASTGGQSYGYTF
V gene: TRBV7-9; clone size: NA; D gene: NA; J gene: TRBJ2-5; CDR3 DNA: TGTGCCAGCAGCTTGGGTGGGGCAGCGGAGACCCAGTACTTC; CDR3 protein: CASSLGGAAETQYF
V gene: TRBV6-1; clone size: NA; D gene: NA; J gene: TRBJ1-3; CDR3 DNA: TGTGCCAGCAGTCTCAGAGGTACTGGAAACACCATATATTTT; CDR3 protein: CASSLRGTGNTIYF
V gene: TRBV5-1; clone size: NA; D gene: NA; J gene: TRBJ1-2; CDR3 DNA: TGCGCCAGCAGCTTGTACGGGGACTATGGCTACACCTTC; CDR3 protein: CASSLYGDYGYTF
V gene: TRBV19; clone size: NA; D gene: NA; J gene: TRBJ1-4; CDR3 DNA: TGTGCCAGTAGTATGGGGACACTAGGAGAAAAACTGTTTTTT; CDR3 protein: CASSMGTLGEKLFF
V gene: TRBV3-1/TRBV3-2; clone size: NA; D gene: TRBD2; J gene: TRBJ2-5; CDR3 DNA: TGTGCCAGCAGCCCAGGGCAGCGGGGGGGTATCCAAGAGACCCAGTACTTC; CDR3 protein: CASSPGQRGGIQETQYF
V gene: TRBV15; clone size: NA; D gene: NA; J gene: TRBJ2-5; CDR3 DNA: TGTGCCACCAGCAGAGACCGTCAAGAGACCCAGTACTTC; CDR3 protein: CATSRDRQETQYF